This TCR beta chain was retrieved from a study of identical twins. Findings and limits, study-wide: Twin pairs had excess sharing that was weaker in beta out-of-frame sequences.

A universal primer site was incorporated via template switching, and the cDNA contained unique molecular identifiers. TCRdb ran MiXCR on the 5' RACE reads and lists one entry per CDR3 protein. The sample carries about 200,000 distinct CDR3 sequences, under 12% recorded once. This clonotype was seen only a few times. Its specificity is unknown. Trimming took 4 bases from V and 1 from J, leaving 18 bases between them. The germline V gene encodes CDR1 SGHDT and CDR2 YYEEEE. The CDR3 consists of 18 residues. Sequences were obtained from memory T cells sorted from blood. The receptor was isolated from a middle-aged man in good health. The V call is TRBV5-6, the J call TRBJ2-6, with D perhaps being TRBD1 or TRBD2 (6 bases each). CDR3 protein: CASSNLQGGVSGANVLTF. The CDR3 region has the DNA TGTGCCAGCAGCAACCTACAGGGCGGGGTGTCTGGGGCCAACGTCCTGACTTTC.